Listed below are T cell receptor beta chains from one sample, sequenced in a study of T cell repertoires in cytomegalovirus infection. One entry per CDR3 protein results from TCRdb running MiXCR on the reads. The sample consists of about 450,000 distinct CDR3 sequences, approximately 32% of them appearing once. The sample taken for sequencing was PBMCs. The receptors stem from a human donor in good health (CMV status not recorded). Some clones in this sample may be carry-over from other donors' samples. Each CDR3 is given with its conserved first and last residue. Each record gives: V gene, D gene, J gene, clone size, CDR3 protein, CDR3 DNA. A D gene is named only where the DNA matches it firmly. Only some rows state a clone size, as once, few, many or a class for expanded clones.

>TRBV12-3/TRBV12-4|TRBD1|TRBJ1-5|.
CASSFGVGQGINQPQHF
TGTGCCAGCAGTTTCGGTGTTGGACAGGGGATAAATCAGCCCCAGCATTTT
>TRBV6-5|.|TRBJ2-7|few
CASSYVRGAVQYF
TGTGCCAGCAGTTACGTTCGGGGGGCGGTGCAGTACTTC
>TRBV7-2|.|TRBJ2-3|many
CASSLVLVGDGADTQYF
TGTGCCAGCAGCTTAGTTTTGGTGGGGGACGGGGCAGATACGCAGTATTTT
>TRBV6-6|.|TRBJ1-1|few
CASSYSVGTMNTEAFF
TGTGCCAGCAGTTACTCAGTAGGGACCATGAACACTGAAGCTTTCTTT
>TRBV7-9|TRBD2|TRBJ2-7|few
CASSPTGTSGGNDIRRQYF
TGTGCCAGCAGCCCGACAGGGACTAGCGGGGGGAATGATATACGAAGGCAGTACTTC
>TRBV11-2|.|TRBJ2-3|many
CASSLRAWITDTQYF
TGTGCCAGCAGCTTAAGGGCCTGGATCACAGATACGCAGTATTTT
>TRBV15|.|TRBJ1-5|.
CATSRGEDSPSNQPQHF
TGTGCCACCAGCAGAGGTGAGGACAGTCCAAGCAATCAGCCCCAGCATTTT
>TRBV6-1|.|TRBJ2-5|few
CASIKGGGAQETQYF
TGTGCCAGCATCAAAGGGGGGGGGGCCCAAGAGACCCAGTACTTC
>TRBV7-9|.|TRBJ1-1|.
CASSRGTRLETEAFF
TGTGCCAGCAGCCGTGGGACGCGGCTTGAGACTGAAGCTTTCTTT
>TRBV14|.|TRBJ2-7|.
CASSFSSPTYEQYF
TGTGCCAGCAGCTTCTCTTCACCGACCTACGAGCAGTACTTC
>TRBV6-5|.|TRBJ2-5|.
CASSYPGLETQYF
TGTGCCAGCAGTTACCCCGGGCTTGAGACCCAGTACTTC
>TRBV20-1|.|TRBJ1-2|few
CSARVLWGHYGYTF
TGCAGTGCTAGGGTCCTGTGGGGCCACTATGGCTACACCTTC
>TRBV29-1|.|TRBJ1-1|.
CSALAKPGVALAGYTEAFF
TGCAGCGCCCTGGCCAAACCAGGGGTTGCATTGGCGGGGTACACTGAAGCTTTCTTT
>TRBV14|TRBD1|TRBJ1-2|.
CASSQWTGAGYTF
TGTGCCAGCAGCCAATGGACAGGGGCTGGCTACACCTTC
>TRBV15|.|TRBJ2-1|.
CATSRDGGSSEQFF
TGTGCCACCAGCAGAGATGGGGGTAGCAGTGAGCAGTTCTTC
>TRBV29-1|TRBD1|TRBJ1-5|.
CSVEGEGAGQPQHF
TGCAGCGTTGAAGGTGAGGGGGCAGGTCAGCCCCAGCATTTT
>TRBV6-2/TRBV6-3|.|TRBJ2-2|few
CAILRSGTTGELFF
TGTGCCATCCTGAGGAGCGGGACAACCGGGGAGCTGTTTTTT
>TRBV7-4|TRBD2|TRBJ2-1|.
CASTTSGGGGYNEQFF
TGTGCCAGCACCACTAGCGGGGGGGGGGGCTACAATGAGCAGTTCTTC
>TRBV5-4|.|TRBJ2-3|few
CASSSERGWSDTQYF
TGTGCCAGCAGCTCCGAGAGGGGCTGGTCAGATACGCAGTATTTT
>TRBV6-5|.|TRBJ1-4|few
CASKAGGNEKLFF
TGTGCCAGCAAGGCGGGCGGTAATGAAAAACTGTTTTTT
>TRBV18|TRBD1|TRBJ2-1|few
CASREDRAYNEQFF
TGTGCCAGCAGGGAGGACAGGGCCTACAATGAGCAGTTCTTC
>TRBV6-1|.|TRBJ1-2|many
CASSRSDGSNYGYTF
TGTGCCAGCAGCAGATCGGACGGATCGAACTATGGCTACACCTTC
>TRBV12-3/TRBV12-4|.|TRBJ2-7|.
CASCSSSYEQYF
TGTGCCAGCTGCAGTAGCTCCTACGAGCAGTACTTC
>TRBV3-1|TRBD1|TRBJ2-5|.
CASSQDVGGPQETQYF
TGTGCCAGCAGCCAAGATGTAGGGGGCCCTCAAGAGACCCAGTACTTC
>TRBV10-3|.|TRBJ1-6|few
CAISESGYNSPLHF
TGTGCCATCAGTGAGTCCGGCTATAATTCACCCCTCCACTTT
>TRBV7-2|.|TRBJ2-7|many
CASSLAEFYEQYF
TGTGCCAGCAGCTTAGCAGAGTTCTACGAGCAGTACTTC
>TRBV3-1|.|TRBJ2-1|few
CASSQDLNRDNEQFF
TGTGCCAGCAGCCAAGATCTCAACCGAGACAATGAGCAGTTCTTC
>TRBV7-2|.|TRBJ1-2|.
CASSLTGTGSSTYGYTF
TGTGCCAGCAGCTTAACGGGTACTGGGTCCAGCACCTATGGCTACACCTTC
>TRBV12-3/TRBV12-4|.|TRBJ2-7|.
CVCSLRAGFAYEQYF
TGTGTCTGCAGTTTAAGGGCAGGATTTGCCTACGAGCAGTACTTC
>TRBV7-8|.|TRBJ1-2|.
CASSSAAWGFDYGSPF
TGTGCCAGCAGCTCCGCGGCATGGGGCTTCGACTATGGCTCCCCCTTC
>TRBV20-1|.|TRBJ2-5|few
CSARGDPAETQYF
TGCAGTGCTAGAGGGGACCCGGCGGAGACCCAGTACTTC
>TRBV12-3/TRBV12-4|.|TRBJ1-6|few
CASRGLGSPLHF
TGTGCCAGCAGGGGGCTAGGATCACCCCTCCACTTT
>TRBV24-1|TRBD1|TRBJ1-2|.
CATSDPGTANYGYTF
TGTGCCACCAGTGATCCCGGGACAGCCAACTATGGCTACACCTTC
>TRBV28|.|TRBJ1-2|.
CASSLSNYGYTF
TGTGCCAGCAGTTTGAGTAACTATGGCTACACCTTC
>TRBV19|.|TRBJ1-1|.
CAILTENTEAFF
TGTGCCATCCTGACAGAGAACACTGAAGCTTTCTTT
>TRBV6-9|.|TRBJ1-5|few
CASSSHTGIPIGSNQPQHF
TGTGCCAGCAGTTCCCACACAGGGATCCCTATAGGAAGCAATCAGCCCCAGCATTTT
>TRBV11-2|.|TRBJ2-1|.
CASSVGNSYNEQFF
TGTGCCAGCAGCGTCGGAAACTCCTACAATGAGCAGTTCTTC
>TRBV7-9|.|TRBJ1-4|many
CASSQDSHATNEKLFF
TGTGCCAGCAGCCAAGACAGCCATGCAACTAATGAAAAACTGTTTTTT
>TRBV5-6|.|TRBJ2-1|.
CASSYGQPQQFF
TGTGCCAGCAGCTACGGACAGCCTCAGCAGTTCTTC
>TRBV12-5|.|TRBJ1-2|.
CASGLSFSSYGYTF
TGTGCTAGTGGTTTGTCCTTCTCCTCTTATGGCTACACCTTC
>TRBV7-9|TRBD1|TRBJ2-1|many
CASSSLTGDVSIEQFF
TGTGCCAGCAGCTCGCTTACAGGGGACGTCTCTATAGAGCAGTTCTTC
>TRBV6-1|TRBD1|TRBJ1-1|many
CASSEFFGGDRRDTEAFF
TGTGCCAGCAGTGAATTCTTCGGGGGGGACAGACGGGACACTGAAGCTTTCTTT
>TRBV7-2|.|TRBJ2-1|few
CASSPHYNEQFF
TGTGCCAGCAGCCCACACTACAATGAGCAGTTCTTC
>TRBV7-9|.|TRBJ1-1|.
CASTPGGVWSEAFF
TGTGCCAGCACCCCTGGGGGGGTATGGTCTGAAGCTTTCTTT
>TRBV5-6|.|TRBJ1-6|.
CASSLRGGNYNSPLHF
TGTGCCAGCAGTTTGCGTGGAGGGAATTATAATTCACCCCTCCACTTT
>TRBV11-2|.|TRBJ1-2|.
CASSLTEERGGYSF
TGTGCCAGCAGCCTAACAGAGGAGAGAGGTGGCTACAGCTTC
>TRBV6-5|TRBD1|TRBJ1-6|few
CASSYSGTGQNSPLHF
TGTGCCAGCAGTTACTCAGGGACAGGGCAAAATTCACCCCTCCACTTT
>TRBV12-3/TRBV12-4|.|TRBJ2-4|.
CASSLGGPGDIQYF
TGTGCCAGCAGTTTAGGGGGGCCCGGGGACATTCAGTACTTC
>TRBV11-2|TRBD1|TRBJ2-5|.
CASSQDRATRTQYF
TGTGCCAGCAGCCAAGACAGGGCCACCCGGACCCAGTACTTC
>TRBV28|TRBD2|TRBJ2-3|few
CASSSHTSGGTDTQYF
TGTGCCAGCAGTTCCCATACTAGCGGGGGTACAGATACGCAGTATTTT
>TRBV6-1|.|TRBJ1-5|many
CASSEAHVRTGRLGPQHF
TGTGCCAGCAGTGAAGCCCACGTAAGAACAGGCCGGTTGGGGCCCCAGCATTTT